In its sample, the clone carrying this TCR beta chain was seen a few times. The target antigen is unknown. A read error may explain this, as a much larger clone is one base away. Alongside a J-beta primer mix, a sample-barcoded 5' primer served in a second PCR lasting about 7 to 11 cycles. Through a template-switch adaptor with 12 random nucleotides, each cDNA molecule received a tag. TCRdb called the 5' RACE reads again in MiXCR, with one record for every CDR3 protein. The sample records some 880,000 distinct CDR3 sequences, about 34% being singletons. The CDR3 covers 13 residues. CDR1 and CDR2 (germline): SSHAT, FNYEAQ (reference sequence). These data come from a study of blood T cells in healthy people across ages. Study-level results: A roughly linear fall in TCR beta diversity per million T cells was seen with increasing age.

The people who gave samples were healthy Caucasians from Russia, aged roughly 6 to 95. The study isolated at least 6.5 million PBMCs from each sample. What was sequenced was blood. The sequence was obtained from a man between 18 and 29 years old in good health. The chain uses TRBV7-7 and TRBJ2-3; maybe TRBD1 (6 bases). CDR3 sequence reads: CSSSSGVEDTQYF. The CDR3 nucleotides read TGTTCCAGCAGCTCAGGGGTGGAAGATACGCAGTATTTT.